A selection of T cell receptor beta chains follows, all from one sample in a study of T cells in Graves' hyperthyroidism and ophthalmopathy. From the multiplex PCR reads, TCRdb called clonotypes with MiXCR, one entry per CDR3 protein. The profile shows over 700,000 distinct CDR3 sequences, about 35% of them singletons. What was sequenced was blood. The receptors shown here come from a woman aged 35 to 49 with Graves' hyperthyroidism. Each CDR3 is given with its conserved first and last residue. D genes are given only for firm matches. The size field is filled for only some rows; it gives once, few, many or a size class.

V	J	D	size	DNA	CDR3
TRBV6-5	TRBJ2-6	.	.	TGTGCCAGCAGTTATTCCGGCGACAGGGCCAACGTCCTGACTTTC	CASSYSGDRANVLTF
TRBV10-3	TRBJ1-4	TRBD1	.	TGTGCCAGCAGTTACCCAGGGGGCGCAGGGCGTAAACTGTTTTTT	CASSYPGGAGRKLFF
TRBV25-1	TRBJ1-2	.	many	TGTGCCAGCAGTGAGGTGTTTGGCTACACCTTC	CASSEVFGYTF
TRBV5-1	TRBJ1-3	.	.	TGCGCCAGCAGCTTGGATCCGGAGGGCATCGCCGCACGAATTTCTGGAAACACCATATATTTT	CASSLDPEGIAARISGNTIYF
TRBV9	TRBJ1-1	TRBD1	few	TGTGCCAGCAGCGTAGTTTTGCGATCGGACAGGGTCACTGAAGCTTTCTTT	CASSVVLRSDRVTEAFF
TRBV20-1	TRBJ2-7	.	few	TGCAGTGCTCCCTGGAGGGGACCACTCTCCTACGAGCAGTACTTC	CSAPWRGPLSYEQYF
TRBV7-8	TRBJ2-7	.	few	TGTGCCAGCAGCTCCCAGGCGGGTTCCTACGAGCAGTACTTC	CASSSQAGSYEQYF
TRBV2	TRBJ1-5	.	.	TGTGCCAGCTCACCATATGAGAGCAATCAGCCCCAGCATTTT	CASSPYESNQPQHF
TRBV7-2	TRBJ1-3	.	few	TGTGCCAGCAGCACCTTGGGAAGGAGAAACACCATATATTTT	CASSTLGRRNTIYF
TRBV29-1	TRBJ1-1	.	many	TGCAGCGTTTCTCGGGGCCAGAACACTGAAGCTTTCTTT	CSVSRGQNTEAFF
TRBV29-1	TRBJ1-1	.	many	TGCAGCGTTGAATCCCCAAAAAACACTGAAGCTTTCTTT	CSVESPKNTEAFF
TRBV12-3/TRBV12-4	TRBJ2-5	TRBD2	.	TGTGCCAGCAGGCCGGGACTAGCGGGAGAAATCGGGGAGACCCAGTACTTC	CASRPGLAGEIGETQYF
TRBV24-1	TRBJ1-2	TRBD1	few	TGTGCCACCAGTGGGACAGGGAACTATGGCTACACCTTC	CATSGTGNYGYTF
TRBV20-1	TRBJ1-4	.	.	TGCAGTGCTAGAGAGACGGACCCTACTGAAAAACTGTTTTTT	CSARETDPTEKLFF
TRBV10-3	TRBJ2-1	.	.	TGTGCCATCAGTGCTTCCGGGAAGCAGTTCTTC	CAISASGKQFF